The present entry profiles one TCR beta chain with its context. Its antigen is as yet unknown. TCR beta cDNA libraries had unique molecular identifiers. TCRdb itself ran the PCR reads through MiXCR, one entry per CDR3 protein. The sample has approximately 660,000 distinct CDR3 sequences, over 45% seen once. This sample was included in a study of post-analysis software for immune sequencing data. Study-wide background: Some patients lacked subtype; others had relapsing-remitting, secondary progressive or progressive-relapsing disease. The study, taken as a whole, reports: Controls significantly exceeded multiple sclerosis patients in normalized Chao1 diversity. Five TRBV segments were more frequent in patients than controls; TRBV5-6, TRBV5-1 and TRBV20-1 belonged to this group. Strong co-clustering by F measure linked samples that shared a preparation batch.

The CDR3 covers 16 residues. The germline gives CDR1 MGHRA, CDR2 YSYEKL. The V segment lost 1 base and the J segment 6 bases; nucleotides outside the gene matches: 6. The specimen sequenced was blood. This sequence was found in a girl under 10 years old with multiple sclerosis. The chain uses TRBV4-1 and TRBJ2-1, with 10 bases aligning to TRBD1. The DNA for the CDR3 is TGCGCCAGCAGCCAAGTGGAGGACAGGGGGTTCAATGAGCAGTTCTTC. Residues: CASSQVEDRGFNEQFF.